Below are 2 T cell receptor beta chains sequenced from a single sample in a study of CD8 T cells in ankylosing spondylitis. General study points: The study identified a TCR beta motif of several highly homologous variants that appeared characteristic of ankylosing spondylitis blood.

TCRdb fed the 5' RACE reads into MiXCR, producing one record per CDR3 protein. The sample yields around 130,000 distinct CDR3 sequences, roughly 17% seen once. No cognate antigen is known for these TCRs. The sequencing input was blood, either unsorted or a sorted T cell fraction (not recorded which). Receptors originate from a male donor with ankylosing spondylitis.

A few counts support this clonotype. The chain combines TRBV15 with TRBJ2-2; 8 bases map to TRBD1. V lost 3 bases to trimming and J lost 0 bases; unmatched junction nucleotides: 6. This CDR3 is 17 amino acids long. CDR1 is LNHNV and CDR2 is YYDKDF in the germline V gene (reference sequence). CDR3 in DNA: TGTGCCACCAGCAGGTTGGACAGGGACCCGAACACCGGGGAGCTGTTTTTT. Translation: CATSRLDRDPNTGELFF.

This chain links TRBV29-1 with TRBJ2-7; D remains ambiguous. The germline V gene has CDR1 SQVTM and CDR2 ANQGSEA. The V and J ends lost 7 bases and 0 bases respectively, with 13 bases between them. The CDR3 spans 13 residues. The CDR3: CSALLRNSYEQYF. The CDR3 DNA reads TGCAGCGCCCTACTGAGGAACTCCTACGAGCAGTACTTC.